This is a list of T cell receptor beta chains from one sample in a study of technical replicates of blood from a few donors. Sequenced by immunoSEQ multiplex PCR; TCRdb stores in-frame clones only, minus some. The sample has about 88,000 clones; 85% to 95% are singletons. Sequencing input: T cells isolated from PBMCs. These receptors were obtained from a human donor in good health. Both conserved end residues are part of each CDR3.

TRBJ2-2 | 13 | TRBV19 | CASRTGRTGELFF
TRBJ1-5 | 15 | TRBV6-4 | CASSVDRGANQPQHF
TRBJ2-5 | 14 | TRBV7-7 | CASSSPGAGETQYF
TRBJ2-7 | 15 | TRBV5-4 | CASSLGGSLFYEQYF
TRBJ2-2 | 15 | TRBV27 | CASSFGTGTTGELFF
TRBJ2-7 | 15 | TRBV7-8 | CASSPTTGWVYEQYF
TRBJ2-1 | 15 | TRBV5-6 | CASSSLEYSYNEQFF
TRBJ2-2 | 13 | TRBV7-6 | CASSPAGTGELFF
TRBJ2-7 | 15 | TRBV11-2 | CASSLGTGPSDEQYF
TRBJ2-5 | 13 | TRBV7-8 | CASSPGGRETQYF
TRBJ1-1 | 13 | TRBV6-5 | CASSYPGNTEAFF
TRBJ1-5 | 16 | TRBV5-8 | CASSVQGQGFNQPQHF
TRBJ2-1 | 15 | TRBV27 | CASSLSKPGTNEQFF
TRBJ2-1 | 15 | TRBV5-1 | CASSFGGGSYNEQFF
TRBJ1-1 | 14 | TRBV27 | CASSLGRGYTEAFF
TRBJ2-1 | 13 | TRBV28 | CASSPTAGGNQFF
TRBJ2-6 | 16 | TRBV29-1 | CSVELIQGSGANVLTF
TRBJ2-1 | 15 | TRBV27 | CASTPAGPAYNEQFF
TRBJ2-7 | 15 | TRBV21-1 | CASSIVRTGGYEQYF
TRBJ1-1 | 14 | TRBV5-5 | CASVQALRNTEAFF
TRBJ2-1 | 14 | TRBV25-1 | CATSGTSGYNEQFF
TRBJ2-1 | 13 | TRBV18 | CASSPRGGNEQFF
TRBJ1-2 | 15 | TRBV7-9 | CASSLRQDPSYGYTF
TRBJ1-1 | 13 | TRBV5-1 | CASSIDPNTEAFF
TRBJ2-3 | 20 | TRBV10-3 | CAISDEVAGGTWGSTDTQYF
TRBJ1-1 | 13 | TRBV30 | CAWSGQKNTEAFF
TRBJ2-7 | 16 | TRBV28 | CASSYPIRGRSYEQYF
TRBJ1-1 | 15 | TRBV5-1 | CASSLAGQANTEAFF
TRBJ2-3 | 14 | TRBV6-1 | CASRGGPSTDTQYF
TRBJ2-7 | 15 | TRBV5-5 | CASSLRQDFSYEQYF
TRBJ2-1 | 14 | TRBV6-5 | CASGQVVSYNEQFF
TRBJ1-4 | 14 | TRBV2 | CASRETGDNEKLFF
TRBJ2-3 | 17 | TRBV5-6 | CASSLFLVAGVIDTQYF
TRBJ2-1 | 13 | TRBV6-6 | CASSYGQLNEQFF
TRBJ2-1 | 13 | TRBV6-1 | CASRGDRLNEQFF
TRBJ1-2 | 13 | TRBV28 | CASSFGAPYGYTF
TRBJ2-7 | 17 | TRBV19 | CASSRLAGGPLSYEQYF
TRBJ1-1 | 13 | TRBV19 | CASLSEGNTEAFF
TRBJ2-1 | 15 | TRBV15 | CATSRIPRRLDEQFF
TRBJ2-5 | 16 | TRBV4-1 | CASSETRGTGQETQYF
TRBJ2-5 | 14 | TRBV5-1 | CASSLGPSVETQYF
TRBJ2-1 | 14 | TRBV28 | CASHGQGDYNEQFF
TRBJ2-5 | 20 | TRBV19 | CASSTGGVVDFRRGGETQYF
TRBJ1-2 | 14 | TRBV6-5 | CASSYSRDRSGYTF
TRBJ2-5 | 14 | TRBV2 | CASRPGTGKETQYF
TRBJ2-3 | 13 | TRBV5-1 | CASSQDWENTQYF
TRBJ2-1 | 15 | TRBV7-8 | CASGRLAGWDNEQFF
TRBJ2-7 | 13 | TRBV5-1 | CASSRDRPREQYF
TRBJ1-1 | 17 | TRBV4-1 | CASSQERGWGLNTEAFF
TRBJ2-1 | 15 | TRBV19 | CASSLAGGKYNEQFF